The source of this T cell receptor beta chain is a study of cytomegalovirus exposure and HLA in healthy donors. The PCR was carried out with 60 Vbeta primers and 13 Jbeta primers. Clones were read by immunoSEQ multiplex PCR, and TCRdb kept only the in-frame ones, dropping some. The sample lists fewer than 250,000 clones; roughly 77% were seen once. Germline CDR1 reads MNHNS; CDR2 reads SASEGT. The CDR3 consists of 16 residues. V shed 2 bases and J shed 0 bases, with 10 bases lying between them. Details on this clone: Its antigen is not identified.

Study results and caveats: Analysis was performed later, and it showed HLA-associated TCR beta chains to be more clonally expanded than equally common others. Presence/absence analyses supposed approximately even sequencing depth among donors. Most sequenced TCRs were rare (though some public TCRs occurred in many donors). Analysis performed later found approximately 17,000 TCR beta sequences associated with HLA alleles at 0.05 false discovery rate.

Source material: PBMCs. J is TRBJ2-2 and V is TRBV6-1; the D is unclear. The clonotype comes from a young man in good health and CMV-seropositive. The CDR3: CASSEFAGTNTGELFF. CDR3 sequence (DNA): TGTGCCAGCAGTGAATTCGCAGGAACGAACACCGGGGAGCTGTTTTTT.